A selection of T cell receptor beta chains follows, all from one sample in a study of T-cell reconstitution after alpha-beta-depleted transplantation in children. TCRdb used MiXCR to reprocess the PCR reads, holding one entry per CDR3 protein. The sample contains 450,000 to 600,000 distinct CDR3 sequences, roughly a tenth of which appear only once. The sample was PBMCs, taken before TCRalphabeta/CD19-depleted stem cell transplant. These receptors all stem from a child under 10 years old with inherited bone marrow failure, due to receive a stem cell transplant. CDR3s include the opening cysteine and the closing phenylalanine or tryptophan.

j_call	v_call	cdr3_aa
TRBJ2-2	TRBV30	CAWKGQQYTGELFF
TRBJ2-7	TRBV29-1	CSVTGLAGDTYEQYF
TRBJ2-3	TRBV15	CATSRKGGLPFGTDTQYF
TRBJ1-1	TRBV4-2	CASSQDSAGGAFF
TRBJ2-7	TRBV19	CASGMTPHEQYF
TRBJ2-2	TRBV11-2	CASSLIWTGELFF
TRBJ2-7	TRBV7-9	CASSGGGRTLYEQYF
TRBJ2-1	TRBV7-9	CASSLGTGGPNEQFF
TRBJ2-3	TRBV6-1	CASSLTGDRDTQYF
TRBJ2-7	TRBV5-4	CASSLADSGTSYEQYF
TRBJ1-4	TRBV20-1	CSASGGDRGGEKLFF
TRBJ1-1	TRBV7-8	CASSSLTGGKTEAFF
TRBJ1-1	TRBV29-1	CSVAPSGTAYPPDTEAFF
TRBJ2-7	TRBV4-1	CASSPISLAGAYEQYF
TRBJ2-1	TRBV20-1	CSALLAGESYEQFF
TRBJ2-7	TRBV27	CASSLSVSGSYEQYF
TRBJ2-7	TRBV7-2	CASSLGGGAYEQYF
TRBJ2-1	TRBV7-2	CASSLAQGVEQFF
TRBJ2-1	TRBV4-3	CASSQDQAVDEQFF
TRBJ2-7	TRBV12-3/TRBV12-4	CASSRTGTQSYEQYF
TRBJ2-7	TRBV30	CAWTVGPQQYF
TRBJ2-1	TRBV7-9	CASQSYQLDEQFF
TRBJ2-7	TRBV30	CAWTGRDYEQYF
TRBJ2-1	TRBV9	CASSGTSGSFVNEQFF
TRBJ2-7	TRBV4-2	CASSQDPGMGLEQYF
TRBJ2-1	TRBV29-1	CSVTGTGPLSSYNEQFF
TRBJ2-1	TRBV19	CASSIGGSLAAYYNEQFF
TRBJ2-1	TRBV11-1	CASTKGLAGAGNSYNEQFF